Given below is one TCR beta chain in context. Its specificity is not known. The source of the sample is a study of T-cell reconstitution after alpha-beta-depleted transplantation in children. Whole-study findings and limits: Where some patients showed high TCRbeta diversity at day 60, it came from recipient T cells and thymic progenitors that had survived. It was newly produced T cells that mostly accounted for T-cell counts and diversity one year after transplant. Expanded graft clones, several hundred of them, were reportedly the source of alpha-beta T cells about two months after transplant.

Unique molecular identifiers were incorporated into the prepared TCRbeta library. TCRdb independently ran MiXCR on the PCR reads; one entry per CDR3 protein. The sample lists 300,000 to 400,000 distinct CDR3 sequences; roughly 15% were seen once. The V gene's germline CDR1 is GTSNPN and CDR2 SVGIG (reference sequence). This CDR3 comprises 13 residues. V lost 3 bases and J lost 3, with 12 bases in between. The sequence was collected from a male patient between 2 and 15 years old who had a stem cell transplant for acute lymphoblastic leukemia, so the T cells may come from the graft donor. Sequenced here: PBMCs, mostly from graft donor cells, sampled 360 days after TCRalphabeta/CD19-depleted stem cell transplant. This chain joins TRBV30 and TRBJ2-7; D gene ambiguous. In DNA, the CDR3 is TGTGCCTGGAGAGACTCAGGAGACTACGAGCAGTACTTC. This sequence encodes CAWRDSGDYEQYF.